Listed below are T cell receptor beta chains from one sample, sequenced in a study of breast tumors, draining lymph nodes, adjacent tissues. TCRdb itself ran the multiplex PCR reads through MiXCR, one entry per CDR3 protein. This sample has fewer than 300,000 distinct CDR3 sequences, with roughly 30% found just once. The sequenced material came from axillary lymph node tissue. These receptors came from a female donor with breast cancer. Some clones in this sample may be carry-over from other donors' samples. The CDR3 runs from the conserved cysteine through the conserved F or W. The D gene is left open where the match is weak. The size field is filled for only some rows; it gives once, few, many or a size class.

CASSFRTGELATQYF | TGTGCCAGCAGTTTTAGGACAGGGGAATTGGCGACCCAGTACTTC | TRBV12-3/TRBV12-4 | many | TRBJ2-5 | TRBD1
CASGLESPRHETQYF | TGTGCTAGTGGTTTGGAGTCCCCGCGTCATGAGACCCAGTACTTC | TRBV12-5 | many | TRBJ2-5 | NA
CASSPVAGPGYNEQFF | TGTGCCAGCAGCCCCGTAGCGGGTCCGGGGTACAATGAGCAGTTCTTC | TRBV3-1 | NA | TRBJ2-1 | TRBD2
CASRGAAVGNEQFF | TGTGCCAGCAGGGGGGCTGCCGTGGGGAATGAGCAGTTCTTC | TRBV2 | many | TRBJ2-1 | NA
CSARKGGMNTEAFF | TGCAGTGCTAGGAAAGGGGGGATGAACACTGAAGCTTTCTTT | TRBV20-1 | NA | TRBJ1-1 | NA
CASSYGQGNYGYTF | TGTGCCAGCAGTTACGGTCAAGGGAACTATGGCTACACCTTC | TRBV6-2/TRBV6-3 | many | TRBJ1-2 | NA
CASSLASLDGYTF | TGTGCCAGCAGCTTAGCATCACTGGATGGCTACACCTTC | TRBV11-2 | many | TRBJ1-2 | NA
CACEGIYEQYF | TGTGCCTGCGAGGGAATCTACGAGCAGTACTTC | TRBV30 | many | TRBJ2-7 | NA
CASRAGQANTEAFF | TGTGCCAGCAGGGCAGGACAGGCGAACACTGAAGCTTTCTTT | TRBV6-1 | NA | TRBJ1-1 | TRBD1
CAWTPSGSYNEQFF | TGTGCCTGGACCCCTAGCGGATCCTACAATGAGCAGTTCTTC | TRBV30 | few | TRBJ2-1 | TRBD2
CASSPGSVTDTQYF | TGTGCCAGCAGCCCGGGGTCCGTCACAGATACGCAGTATTTT | TRBV5-1 | NA | TRBJ2-3 | NA
CASSVYRGQETQYF | TGTGCCAGCAGCGTCTACAGGGGGCAAGAGACCCAGTACTTC | TRBV7-2 | NA | TRBJ2-5 | TRBD1
CASSHSPARRSYEQYF | TGTGCCAGCAGTCACTCCCCGGCTCGCCGATCCTACGAGCAGTACTTC | TRBV6-4 | many | TRBJ2-7 | NA
CASSPRENSPLHF | TGCGCCAGCAGCCCCCGGGAAAATTCACCCCTCCACTTT | TRBV5-1 | many | TRBJ1-6 | NA
CASSGQGNQPQHF | TGTGCCAGCAGCGGACAGGGAAATCAGCCCCAGCATTTT | TRBV3-1 | many | TRBJ1-5 | TRBD1
CASSFNHFLADVTDTQYF | TGTGCCAGCAGCTTCAACCACTTTCTAGCGGACGTCACAGATACGCAGTATTTT | TRBV7-9 | many | TRBJ2-3 | TRBD2
CASSPGQYGGNEQFF | TGTGCCAGCAGCCCGGGACAGTACGGGGGCAATGAGCAGTTCTTC | TRBV5-6 | many | TRBJ2-1 | NA
CTSSLVYGGTDEQFF | TGCACCAGCAGCTTGGTATATGGCGGGACTGATGAGCAGTTCTTC | TRBV5-1 | many | TRBJ2-1 | NA
CASSSRGDNYNSPLHF | TGTGCCAGCAGTTCGAGGGGGGACAACTATAATTCACCCCTCCACTTT | TRBV12-3/TRBV12-4 | many | TRBJ1-6 | NA
CASSRFFGSVAFF | TGTGCCAGCAGTCGTTTTTTCGGGTCAGTAGCTTTCTTT | TRBV12-3/TRBV12-4 | few | TRBJ1-1 | NA
CASSVGTGTSGITGELFF | TGTGCCAGCAGCGTAGGGACAGGGACTAGCGGAATCACCGGGGAGCTGTTTTTT | TRBV9 | many | TRBJ2-2 | TRBD2
CASRQQSGTGELFF | TGTGCCAGCAGGCAGCAGAGCGGCACCGGGGAGCTGTTTTTT | TRBV2 | many | TRBJ2-2 | NA
CASRDRDRGDTGELFF | TGTGCCAGCAGGGACCGGGACAGGGGAGACACCGGGGAGCTGTTTTTT | TRBV11-2 | many | TRBJ2-2 | TRBD1
CASSGGVRGNEQFF | TGTGCCAGCAGTGGGGGTGTTCGTGGGAATGAGCAGTTCTTC | TRBV6-1 | many | TRBJ2-1 | NA
CASSPPGLAKNEQFF | TGTGCCAGCAGTCCCCCGGGACTAGCGAAAAATGAGCAGTTCTTC | TRBV12-3/TRBV12-4 | many | TRBJ2-1 | TRBD2
CASSLYGLAGVLEQYF | TGTGCCAGCAGTTTATATGGACTAGCGGGAGTTCTCGAGCAGTACTTC | TRBV27 | many | TRBJ2-7 | TRBD2
CASTSLLLDTGELFF | TGTGCCAGCACCTCCCTTCTACTTGACACCGGGGAGCTGTTTTTT | TRBV12-3/TRBV12-4 | many | TRBJ2-2 | NA
CASSQDVGGATNEKLFF | TGTGCCAGCAGCCAAGACGTAGGGGGGGCAACTAATGAAAAACTGTTTTTT | TRBV4-2 | NA | TRBJ1-4 | NA
CAWIQAGGSTDTQYF | TGTGCCTGGATACAAGCCGGGGGGAGCACAGATACGCAGTATTTT | TRBV30 | many | TRBJ2-3 | TRBD2
CASSLAGVSGANVLTF | TGTGCCAGCAGCCTAGCGGGAGTATCGGGGGCCAACGTCCTGACTTTC | TRBV7-8 | NA | TRBJ2-6 | TRBD2